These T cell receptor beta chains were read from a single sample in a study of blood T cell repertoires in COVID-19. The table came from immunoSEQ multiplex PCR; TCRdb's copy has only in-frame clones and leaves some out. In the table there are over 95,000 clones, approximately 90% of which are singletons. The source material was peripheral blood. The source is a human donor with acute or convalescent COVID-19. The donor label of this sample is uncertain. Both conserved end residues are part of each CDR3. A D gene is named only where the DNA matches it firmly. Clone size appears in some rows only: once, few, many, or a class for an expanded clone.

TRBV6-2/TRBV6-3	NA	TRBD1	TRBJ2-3	CASSQDRGRRPTDTQYF	TGTGCCAGCAGTCAGGACAGGGGGAGAAGGCCCACAGATACGCAGTATTTT
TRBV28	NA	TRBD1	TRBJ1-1	CASSLQTGVNTEAFF	TGTGCCAGCAGTCTCCAGACAGGGGTGAACACTGAAGCTTTCTTT
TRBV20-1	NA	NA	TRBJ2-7	CSAWRGDEQYF	TGCAGTGCTTGGCGGGGCGACGAGCAGTACTTC
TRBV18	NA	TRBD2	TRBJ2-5	CASSPWLAGGSETQYF	TGTGCCAGCTCACCATGGCTAGCGGGAGGGTCAGAGACCCAGTACTTC
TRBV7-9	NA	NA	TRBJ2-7	CASSLKGQGLYEQYF	TGTGCCAGCAGCTTAAAGGGCCAGGGTCTCTACGAGCAGTACTTC
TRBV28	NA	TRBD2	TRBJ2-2	CASSLAGGPRTGELFF	TGTGCCAGCAGTTTAGCGGGAGGGCCGCGGACCGGGGAGCTGTTTTTT
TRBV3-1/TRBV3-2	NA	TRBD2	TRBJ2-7	CASSQGLAGTYEQYF	TGTGCCAGCAGCCAAGGACTAGCGGGGACCTACGAGCAGTACTTC
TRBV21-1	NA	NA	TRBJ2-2	CASSKGRGPNTGELFF	TGTGCCAGCAGCAAAGGGCGTGGGCCGAACACCGGGGAGCTGTTTTTT
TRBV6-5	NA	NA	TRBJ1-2	CASSYLGQANYGYTF	TGTGCCAGCAGTTACCTCGGTCAGGCTAACTATGGCTACACCTTC
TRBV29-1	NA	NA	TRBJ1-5	CSVGQYNQPQHF	TGCAGCGTTGGACAGTACAATCAGCCCCAGCATTTT
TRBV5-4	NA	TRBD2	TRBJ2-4	CASSERGGPGVIQYF	TGTGCCAGCAGCGAGCGGGGGGGCCCTGGAGTCATTCAGTACTTC
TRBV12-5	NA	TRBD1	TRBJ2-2	CASGLTDRDTGELFF	TGTGCTAGTGGTTTGACAGACAGGGACACCGGGGAGCTGTTTTTT
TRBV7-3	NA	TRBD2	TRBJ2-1	CASSGQSGSSYNEQFF	TGTGCCAGCAGCGGGCAGAGCGGGAGCTCCTACAATGAGCAGTTCTTC
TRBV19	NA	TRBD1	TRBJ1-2	CASSIRQGVNYGYTF	TGTGCCAGTAGTATCCGACAGGGGGTAAACTATGGCTACACCTTC
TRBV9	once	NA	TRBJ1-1	CASSVKGGQPNTEAFF	TGTGCCAGCAGCGTTAAAGGGGGACAACCGAACACTGAAGCTTTCTTT
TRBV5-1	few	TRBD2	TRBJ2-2	CASSFGTSGAPGELFF	TGCGCCAGCAGCTTCGGGACTAGCGGAGCACCCGGGGAGCTGTTTTTT
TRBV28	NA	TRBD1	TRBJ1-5	CASRPYRGTSNQPQHF	TGTGCCAGCAGACCTTACAGGGGAACCAGCAATCAGCCCCAGCATTTT
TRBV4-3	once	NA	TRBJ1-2	CASSQGGLGSGSYGYTF	TGCGCCAGCAGCCAAGGTGGACTGGGCAGCGGATCCTATGGCTACACCTTC
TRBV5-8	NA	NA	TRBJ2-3	CASRSEGNTQYF	TGTGCCAGCAGATCAGAGGGAAATACGCAGTATTTT
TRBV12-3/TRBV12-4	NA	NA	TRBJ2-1	CASRPNRVGEQFF	TGTGCCAGCAGACCGAACAGGGTCGGTGAGCAGTTCTTC
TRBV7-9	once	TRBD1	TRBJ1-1	CASSSSDRAAFF	TGTGCCAGCAGCTCAAGTGACAGGGCCGCTTTCTTT
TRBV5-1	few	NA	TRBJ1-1	CASSPTGTRREAFF	TGCGCCAGCAGCCCAACCGGGACTCGAAGAGAAGCTTTCTTT
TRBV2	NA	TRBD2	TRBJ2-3	CASTLGLANTDTQYF	TGTGCCAGCACTTTAGGACTAGCGAACACAGATACGCAGTATTTT
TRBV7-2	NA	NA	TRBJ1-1	CASSPSWARQGSEAFF	TGTGCCAGCAGCCCGTCCTGGGCCCGGCAGGGTTCTGAAGCTTTCTTT
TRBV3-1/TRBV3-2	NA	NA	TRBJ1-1	CASSTQQNTEAFF	TGTGCCAGCAGCACACAGCAGAACACTGAAGCTTTCTTT
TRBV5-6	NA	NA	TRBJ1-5	CASSFAGYSNQPQHF	TGTGCCAGCAGCTTCGCAGGGTATAGCAATCAGCCCCAGCATTTT
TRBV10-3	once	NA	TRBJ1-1	CAITAGENTEAFF	TGTGCCATCACGGCCGGAGAGAACACTGAAGCTTTCTTT
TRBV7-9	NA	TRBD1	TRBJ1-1	CASSRTTGGTEAFF	TGTGCCAGCAGCCGCACCACAGGGGGGACTGAAGCTTTCTTT
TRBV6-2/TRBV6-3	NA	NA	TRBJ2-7	CASSYSLGQGNYEQYF	TGTGCCAGCAGTTACTCTCTCGGTCAGGGTAATTACGAGCAGTACTTC
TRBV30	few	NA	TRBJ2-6	CAWSRGTAGANVLTF	TGTGCCTGGAGTCGCGGGACAGCTGGGGCCAACGTCCTGACTTTC
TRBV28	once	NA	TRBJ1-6	CASTQFRDSPLHF	TGTGCCAGCACCCAATTCAGGGATTCACCCCTCCACTTT
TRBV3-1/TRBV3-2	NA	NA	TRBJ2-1	CASSRRRETIEQFF	TGTGCCAGCAGTCGACGGAGAGAGACGATTGAGCAGTTCTTC
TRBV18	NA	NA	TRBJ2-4	CASSPAGVKNIQYF	TGTGCCAGCTCACCGGCAGGGGTCAAAAACATTCAGTACTTC
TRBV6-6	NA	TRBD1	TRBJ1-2	CASSYHRGDYGYTF	TGTGCCAGCAGTTACCACAGGGGGGACTATGGCTACACCTTC
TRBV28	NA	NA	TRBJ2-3	CASSSNQDTQYF	TGTGCCAGCAGTTCCAATCAAGATACGCAGTATTTT
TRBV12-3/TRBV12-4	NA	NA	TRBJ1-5	CVGSNQPQHF	TGTGTCGGTAGCAATCAGCCCCAGCATTTT
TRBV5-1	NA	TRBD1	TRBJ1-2	CASSSQGSYGYTF	TGCGCCAGCAGCTCACAGGGGAGCTATGGCTACACCTTC
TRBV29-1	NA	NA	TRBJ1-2	CSGVENYGYTF	TGCAGCGGGGTGGAGAACTATGGCTACACCTTC
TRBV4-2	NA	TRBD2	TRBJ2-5	CASSQEGLAGGRETQYF	TGTGCCAGCAGCCAAGAGGGACTAGCGGGGGGTCGAGAGACCCAGTACTTC
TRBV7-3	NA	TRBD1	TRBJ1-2	CASSLRSDRIGYTF	TGTGCCAGCAGCTTACGGTCGGACAGGATCGGCTACACCTTC
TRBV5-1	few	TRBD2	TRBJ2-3	CASSRGLAGGRADTQYF	TGCGCCAGCAGCCGGGGACTAGCGGGAGGTCGCGCAGATACGCAGTATTTT
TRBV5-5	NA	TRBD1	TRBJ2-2	CASSFGRGTGPRGELFF	TGTGCCAGCAGCTTTGGTAGAGGGACAGGGCCCCGAGGGGAGCTGTTTTTT